This TCR beta chain originates from a study of T cell responses to AZD1222 COVID-19 vaccine. Regarding the study as a whole: With two AZD1222 doses given, Spike-specific TCR breadth and depth both rose. The donors showed a predominance of white British ancestry and of females, with possible underestimation of clonal diversity. Spike-spanning, vaccine-associated CD4 TCRs were dominant at 160-218 and 743-854.

Libraries were prepared by immunoSEQ multiplex PCR; TCRdb keeps only in-frame clonotypes and omits some of them. The sample includes fewer than 90,000 clones, 88% of them seen just once. In the case of this clone: Its antigen is unidentified.

The source is an adult in good health. Sample: peripheral blood, taken on day 0 of AZD1222 vaccination.

The CDR3 spells CASSQTEGPQHF. The CDR3 nucleotides are TGCGCCAGCAGCCAGACAGAAGGGCCCCAGCATTTT. J is TRBJ1-5 and V is TRBV4-1; D possibly corresponds to TRBD1 (5 bases). There are 12 residues in the CDR3. Germline V gene data show CDR1 as MGHRA and CDR2 as YSYEKL. Deletions cut 3 bases from V and 9 bases from J, with 9 bases between.